This T cell receptor (beta chain) was found in a study of tumor-infiltrating lymphocytes in primary liver carcinoma. Study-wide context: Lesions, classed as T1-T3 N0M0, spanned roughly 4 to 10 cm across. Samples had roughly 3.65 to 8 million productive TCRbeta reads, comparable between tissue types. General study points: The study found tumor-adjacent and tumor-blood pairs overlapped less than tumor region pairs.

There are 14 residues in the CDR3. The germline V gene has CDR1 SNHLY and CDR2 FYNNEI. As for this clonotype: Antigen unknown. Relative to the germline gene, one junction end is altered; a read error may explain this.

The template, about 550 ng total RNA, yielded TCR beta cDNA made with a constant-region primer. What produced the TCR beta libraries was three nested multiplex PCR rounds using slightly modified ARM-PCR. The opening two PCR rounds, ten to eleven cycles each, paired TRBV1-TRBV30 forward primers with a C-beta reverse primer. TCRdb processed the multiplex PCR reads anew with MiXCR; each CDR3 protein has one entry. The table shows about 200,000 distinct CDR3 sequences, with about 65% occurring only once. RNA isolated from unsorted whole blood supplied the blood RNA, with germline DNA also extracted. Preoperatively, 3.5 to 4 milliliters of peripheral blood were collected.

The sequence was collected from an older woman with primary liver carcinoma and hepatitis B virus infection. The specimen sequenced was peripheral blood. V is TRBV2 and J is TRBJ1-1; D is unclear. In DNA form, the CDR3 reads TGTGCCAGCTGTGAAGCATCCAAGAACACTGAAGCTTTCTTT. The encoded protein is CASCEASKNTEAFF.